The source of this TCR beta chain is a study of T cell responses to AZD1222 COVID-19 vaccine. Findings and caveats of the study: Spike regions recognized by vaccine-associated CD4 TCRs spanned the protein, led by 160-218 and 743-854.

This table comes from immunoSEQ multiplex PCR, and its TCRdb copy is limited to in-frame clones, with some not included. The table has 100,000 to 150,000 clones, approximately 90% seen once; the top ten hold about 7%. Comments on this clone: As yet, its antigen is unknown.

Germline-derived CDR1 and CDR2 are SGHTA and FQGNSA. With 1 base removed from V and 4 bases from J, the gap between germline ends came to 16 bases. The CDR3 runs 16 residues. The chain recombines TRBV7-2 with TRBJ1-2, with unresolved D. The receptor was derived from an adult in good health. The sequences come from peripheral blood, collected on day 0 of AZD1222 vaccination. The CDR3 is CASSLESVAGSYGYTF. As DNA, the CDR3 is TGTGCCAGCAGCTTAGAGTCTGTGGCGGGTTCCTATGGCTACACCTTC. Using reference TRBV7-2 and TRBJ1-2 for the parts outside the CDR3, the full variable domain is GAGVSQSPSNKVTEKGKDVELRCDPISGHTALYWYRQSLGQGLEFLIYFQGNSAPDKSGLPSDRFSAERTGGSVSTLTIQRTQQEDSAVYLCASSLESVAGSYGYTFGSGTRLTVV.